This entry lists 7 T cell receptor beta chains sequenced from one sample in a study of T cell responses to AZD1222 COVID-19 vaccine. Libraries were prepared by immunoSEQ multiplex PCR; TCRdb keeps only in-frame clonotypes and omits some of them. The sample includes about 55,000 clones, 70% to 90% of them seen just once. Sequencing used peripheral blood, obtained on day 0 of AZD1222 vaccination. Receptors originate from an adult in good health.

This sequence joins TRBV5-1 and TRBJ2-2; 12 bases line up with TRBD1. V dropped 4 bases and J dropped 1; count of bases not matched to a gene: 11. The germline gives CDR1 SGHRS, CDR2 YFSETQ. The CDR3 sequence is 19 residues long. This CDR3 is CASSPHGTGGALNTGELFF. The CDR3 DNA reads TGCGCCAGCAGCCCTCACGGGACAGGGGGCGCCCTGAACACCGGGGAGCTGTTTTTT.

The rearrangement links TRBV6-4 to TRBJ2-3; D remains ambiguous. V was clipped by 4 bases and J by 0 bases, with 11 bases between them. Germline CDR1 MRHNA, CDR2 SNTAGT. The CDR3 has 15 amino acids. The chain's CDR3 is CASSVGSSSTDTQYF. CDR3 nucleotides: TGTGCCAGCAGTGTGGGCAGCTCTAGCACAGATACGCAGTATTTT.

This clone has only one observation. J is TRBJ2-6 and V is TRBV11-2; the D is unclear. V lost 2 bases and J 4 bases, leaving 9 bases between the germline ends. There are 15 residues in the CDR3. Germline V CDR1 and CDR2: SGHAT, FQNNGV. CDR3 bases: TGTGCCAGCAGCTTACACGTAACCGGGGCCAACGTCCTGACTTTC. It specifies CASSLHVTGANVLTF.

The chain couples TRBV21-1 to TRBJ2-1. TRBV21-1 is noted as a pseudogene. This CDR3 comprises 13 residues. The CDR3 DNA follows: TGTGCCAGCAGACTCGTCCGGGACCATGAGCAGTTCTTC. Translation gives CASRLVRDHEQFF.

This chain links TRBV4-1 with TRBJ1-2; possible D gene TRBD1, 5 bases. V was cut by 0 bases and J by 2 bases, with 10 bases left in between. This CDR3 region has 15 residues. The germline V gene has CDR1 MGHRA and CDR2 YSYEKL. The CDR3 here is CASSQDRTYNYGYTF. The DNA of the CDR3 is TGCGCCAGCAGCCAAGATAGGACATACAACTATGGCTACACCTTC.

V usage is TRBV5-4 and J usage is TRBJ2-7, with D perhaps TRBD1 (6 bases). The CDR3 loop spans 13 amino acids. CDR1 SGHNT and CDR2 YYREEE come from the germline V gene (reference sequence). V was cut by 2 bases and J by 4 bases, with 10 bases left in between. In nucleotides, the CDR3 is TGTGCCAGCAGCTTAGGGGGTGGTTACGAGCAGTACTTC. It encodes CASSLGGGYEQYF.

The V gene is TRBV5-1, the J gene TRBJ2-1; D uncertain. The V and J ends lost 0 bases and 6 bases respectively, with 1 base between them. The germline V gene encodes CDR1 SGHRS and CDR2 YFSETQ. The CDR3 is made up of 11 amino acids. The CDR3: CASSLANEQFF. DNA of the CDR3: TGCGCCAGCAGCTTGGCCAATGAGCAGTTCTTC.